The 21 T cell receptor beta chains below were found in one sample sequenced in a study of blood T cell repertoires in COVID-19. Sequencing was performed with immunoSEQ multiplex PCR; in TCRdb, only in-frame clones are kept and a portion is missing. The top ten hold approximately 13% of the sample, which has approximately 170,000 clones, about 85% seen once. Sequenced input: peripheral blood. The receptors shown here come from a man aged 70 or older who had recovered from COVID-19.

This rearrangement joins TRBV4-3 to TRBJ2-2; D gene unclear. Germline values: CDR1 LGHNA, CDR2 YSLEER. The CDR3 spans 15 residues. V lost 4 bases to trimming and J lost 0 bases, with 9 bases between them. The CDR3: CASSPGVANTGELFF. The CDR3 region has the DNA TGCGCCAGCAGCCCGGGTGTAGCGAACACCGGGGAGCTGTTTTTT.

The V and J genes are TRBV2 and TRBJ2-7, with 14 bases that match TRBD2. V gave up 6 bases and J gave up 3 bases; unmatched junction bases: 4. Germline CDR1 and CDR2: SNHLY and FYNNEI. The CDR3 consists of 15 residues. This CDR3 reads CASSYGTSGSYEQYF. As DNA, the CDR3 is TGTGCCAGCAGCTACGGGACTAGCGGGAGCTACGAGCAGTACTTC. The whole variable domain, remainder taken from reference TRBV2 and TRBJ2-7, is EPEVTQTPSHQVTQMGQEVILRCVPISNHLYFYWYRQILGQKVEFLVSFYNNEISEKSEIFDDQFSVERPDGSNFTLKIRSTKLEDSAMYFCASSYGTSGSYEQYFGPGTRLTVT.

This clone was counted between two and nine times. The rearrangement links TRBV12-3 or TRBV12-4 to TRBJ1-1; D is uncertain. The CDR3 is 11 residues long. V was clipped by 7 bases and J by 4 bases, with 7 bases between them. The CDR3 is CASKLSTEAFF. The CDR3, as DNA: TGTGCCAGCAAACTGAGCACTGAAGCTTTCTTT.

The chain has TRBV10-1 and TRBJ1-2, with D perhaps TRBD1 (6 bases). The CDR3 is 13 amino acids. Looked up from germline, CDR1 is WNHNN and CDR2 is SYGVQD (reference sequence). Trimming removed 5 bases from V and 6 bases from J, with 13 bases in between. The CDR3 spells CASSIDRLNGYTF. The DNA of the CDR3 is TGCGCCAGCAGTATCGACAGGCTGAATGGCTACACCTTC.

This clone occurred once. The J gene is TRBJ1-1, the V gene TRBV2; tentative D call: TRBD1 (6 bases). Germline lookup yields CDR1 SNHLY and CDR2 FYNNEI. The ends were cut back, 5 bases at V and 4 bases at J, with 11 bases in the middle. CDR3 length equals 13 residues. CDR3 loop: CASSWGGGTEAFF. For the CDR3, the DNA is TGTGCCAGCAGTTGGGGGGGCGGCACTGAAGCTTTCTTT. Complete variable domain (other parts from reference TRBV2 and TRBJ1-1): EPEVTQTPSHQVTQMGQEVILRCVPISNHLYFYWYRQILGQKVEFLVSFYNNEISEKSEIFDDQFSVERPDGSNFTLKIRSTKLEDSAMYFCASSWGGGTEAFFGQGTRLTVV.

V usage is TRBV10-2 and J usage is TRBJ2-1; D is unresolved. The V end lost 3 bases, the J end lost 9 bases, and 12 bases lay between the germline ends. Germline CDR1 and CDR2: WSHSY and SAAADI. CDR3 length equals 13 residues. In DNA form, the CDR3 reads TGCGCCAGCAGTGATTCGGGTCGGTTTGAGCAGTTCTTC. Its translation is CASSDSGRFEQFF.

The chain joins TRBV2 to TRBJ2-5; 13 positions match TRBD2. This CDR3 is built from 15 residues. Losses at the gene ends were 4 bases for V and 5 bases for J; bases not matched to a gene: 4. Per germline, CDR1 SNHLY and CDR2 FYNNEI. CDR3 DNA: TGTGCCAGCAGTGTTGGGACTAGCGGGACGGAGACCCAGTACTTC. Residues: CASSVGTSGTETQYF. Based on the CDR3 plus reference TRBV2 and TRBJ2-5, the full variable domain is EPEVTQTPSHQVTQMGQEVILRCVPISNHLYFYWYRQILGQKVEFLVSFYNNEISEKSEIFDDQFSVERPDGSNFTLKIRSTKLEDSAMYFCASSVGTSGTETQYFGPGTRLLVL.

The chain recombines TRBV29-1 with TRBJ2-3; D is possibly TRBD2 (5 bases). The ends were cut back, 8 bases at V and 4 bases at J, with 16 bases in the middle. This CDR3 region has 13 residues. The V gene's germline CDR1 is SQVTM and CDR2 ANQGSEA. Written as DNA, the CDR3 is TGCAGCCTCAGAAATTTGAGGGCAGATACGCAGTATTTT. Translated: CSLRNLRADTQYF.

V gene TRBV6-2 or TRBV6-3 combines with J gene TRBJ2-7; 13 nucleotides line up with TRBD2. This CDR3 contains 15 residues. Germline V gene sequence: CDR1 MNHEY, CDR2 SVGEGT. V was pared by 5 bases and J by 5 bases, with 6 bases of the junction left unmatched. The CDR3 sequence: CASSKLAGGPHEQYF. The CDR3 DNA follows: TGTGCCAGCAGTAAACTAGCGGGAGGGCCTCACGAGCAGTACTTC.

This chain joins TRBV5-4 and TRBJ1-6, with 8 positions matching TRBD1. Unmatched junction bases numbered 2, after V lost 0 bases and J lost 6 bases. Looked up from germline, CDR1 is SGHNT and CDR2 is YYREEE (reference sequence). This CDR3 contains 15 residues. The CDR3 sequence: CASSLARGLNSPLHF. The DNA of the CDR3 is TGTGCCAGCAGCTTGGCCAGGGGGCTTAATTCACCCCTCCACTTT.

The V and J genes are TRBV7-2 and TRBJ2-7, with unresolved D. The CDR3 length is 16 residues. Trimming took 1 base from V and 0 from J, leaving 13 bases between them. From germline, CDR1 is SGHTA and CDR2 FQGNSA. The CDR3 coding sequence is TGTGCCAGCAGCTTAGTTTCGGGTATACGCTCCTACGAGCAGTACTTC. It encodes CASSLVSGIRSYEQYF.

V gene TRBV2 combines with J gene TRBJ1-1; D not resolved. The CDR3 covers 14 residues. Germline V gene lookup returns CDR1 SNHLY and CDR2 FYNNEI. V was shortened by 3 bases and J by 0 bases, with 8 bases between the two germline ends. DNA of the CDR3: TGTGCCAGCAGTGACTGGGCCATGAACACTGAAGCTTTCTTT. Its protein is CASSDWAMNTEAFF.

The count of this clone is one. The CDR3 region has the DNA TGCGCCAGCAGCTTGGGGTTATCGGTTTACGAGCAGTACTTC. Translated, it gives CASSLGLSVYEQYF. The chain has TRBV5-1 and TRBJ2-7; D unclear. CDR3 length: 14 residues. Germline values: CDR1 SGHRS, CDR2 YFSETQ. The V end was cut by 0 bases, the J end by 4 bases, with 11 bases between.

The gene calls are TRBV6-6 and TRBJ1-2; D possibly corresponds to TRBD1 (6 bases). This CDR3 is 13 amino acids long. With 4 bases removed from V and 3 bases from J, the gap between germline ends came to 9 bases. Germline V gene data show CDR1 as MNHNY and CDR2 as SVGAGI (reference sequence). In DNA, the CDR3 is TGTGCCAGCAGTTCGACAGGAGACTATGGCTACACCTTC. The encoded protein is CASSSTGDYGYTF.

In the case of this clone: At the DNA level, this CDR3 is encoded by other sequences in the same sample as well. CDR3 sequence (DNA): TGTGCCAGCAGCAGGACTAGCGGGAGCTACGAGCAGTACTTC. It yields the protein CASSRTSGSYEQYF. V gene TRBV6-6 combines with J gene TRBJ2-7; 13 positions agree with TRBD2. The length of the CDR3 is 14 residues. V lost 6 bases and J lost 3; bases outside the gene matches: 2. Germline V gene lookup returns CDR1 MNHNY and CDR2 SVGAGI (reference sequence).

V and J are TRBV6-5 and TRBJ2-3, with 8 bases lining up with TRBD1. CDR1 and CDR2 (germline): MNHEY, SVGAGI. The J segment lost 4 bases and the V segment lost 7 bases, leaving 7 bases of the junction unmatched. The CDR3 runs to 14 residues. The CDR3 loop is CASKRRGLADTQYF. The CDR3 nucleotides read TGTGCCAGCAAACGCAGGGGGCTCGCAGATACGCAGTATTTT.

The rearrangement joins TRBV11-2 to TRBJ2-3; D is perhaps TRBD1 (5 bases). V lost 1 base and J lost 6, with 8 bases in between. The CDR3 sequence is 13 residues long. Germline CDR1 reads SGHAT; CDR2 reads FQNNGV. CDR3 bases: TGTGCCAGCAGCTTAGCAGGGTCGGATACGCAGTATTTT. This encodes CASSLAGSDTQYF.

The rearrangement joins TRBV3-1 (or the pseudogene TRBV3-2) to TRBJ2-3; TRBD1 aligns across 9 bases. Looked up from germline, CDR1 is LGHDT and CDR2 is YNNKEL (reference sequence). This CDR3 contains 13 residues. V shed 4 bases, J shed 13 bases, and the junction held 9 bases outside the gene matches. The CDR3 reads CASSPETRDREYF. CDR3 bases: TGTGCCAGCAGCCCCGAAACCCGGGACAGGGAGTATTTT.

V is TRBV7-2 and J is TRBJ2-2; the D gene is possibly TRBD2 (5 bases). The length of the CDR3 is 15 residues. Trimming pared 7 bases from V and 0 bases from J, leaving 12 bases between. Germline V lookup: CDR1 SGHTA, CDR2 FQGNSA. CDR3 in amino acids: CASTRTQTNTGELFF. The CDR3 DNA reads as TGTGCCAGCACCCGGACTCAAACGAACACCGGGGAGCTGTTTTTT.

This clone has at least ten counts. V usage is TRBV10-2 and J usage is TRBJ2-1; D possibly corresponds to TRBD2 (5 bases). The CDR3 has 14 residues. Germline CDR1 WSHSY, CDR2 SAAADI. V dropped 3 bases and J dropped 7 bases, with 13 bases sitting between them. CDR3 bases: TGCGCCAGCAGTGATAGAGGGATCACGAATGAGCAGTTCTTC. It is translated as CASSDRGITNEQFF.

The chain joins TRBV6-5 to TRBJ1-2; 7 bases match TRBD1. V was pared by 0 bases and J by 2 bases, with 3 bases of the junction left unmatched. The length of the CDR3 is 15 residues. The V gene's germline CDR1 is MNHEY and CDR2 SVGAGI. This chain's CDR3 is CASSYSTGRNYGYTF. CDR3 sequence (DNA): TGTGCCAGCAGTTACTCGACAGGGCGGAACTATGGCTACACCTTC.